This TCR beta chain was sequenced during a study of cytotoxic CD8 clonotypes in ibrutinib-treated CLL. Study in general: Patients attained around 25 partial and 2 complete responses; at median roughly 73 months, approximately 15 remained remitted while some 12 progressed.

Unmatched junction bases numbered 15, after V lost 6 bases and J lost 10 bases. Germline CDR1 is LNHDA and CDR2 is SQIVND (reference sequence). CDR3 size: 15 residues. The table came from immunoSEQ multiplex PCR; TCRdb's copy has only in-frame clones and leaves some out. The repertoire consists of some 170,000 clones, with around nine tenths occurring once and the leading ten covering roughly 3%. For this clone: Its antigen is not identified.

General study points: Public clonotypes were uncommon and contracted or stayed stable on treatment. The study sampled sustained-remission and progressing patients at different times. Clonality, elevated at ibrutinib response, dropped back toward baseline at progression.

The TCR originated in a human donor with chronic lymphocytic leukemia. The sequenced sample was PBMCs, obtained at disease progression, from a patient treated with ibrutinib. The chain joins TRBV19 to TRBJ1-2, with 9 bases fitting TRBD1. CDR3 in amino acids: CASRPSTGTGRIYTF. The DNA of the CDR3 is TGTGCCAGTAGGCCAAGCACCGGGACAGGGAGGATCTACACCTTC.